This T cell receptor beta chain was recorded in a study of blood T cell repertoires in COVID-19. The overall study: Collection of acute and convalescent COVID-19 samples took place in the United States, Italy and Spain. PBMCs, B-cell-depleted T cells, or T cells were the source of the cDNA or gDNA that made up the material.

Per the study methods: From reference gene primer amplification, estimates of nucleated cell counts were derived. The data were produced by immunoSEQ multiplex PCR, yet TCRdb's version contains in-frame clones alone and is incomplete. That table is the source of V, J and clone size, and D and trimming were worked out from the DNA. The data show 55,000 to 80,000 clones, roughly four fifths seen once. This CDR3 is 14 amino acids long. From germline, CDR1 is SGDLS and CDR2 YYNGEE. V lost 0 bases and J 3 bases, leaving 10 bases between the germline ends. This receptor was obtained from a man between 60 and 75 years old with acute or convalescent COVID-19. Material for sequencing was peripheral blood. This chain joins TRBV9 and TRBJ2-7; TRBD1 might be the D (5 bases). This CDR3 is CASSVGGHIYEQYF. As DNA, the CDR3 is TGTGCCAGCAGCGTAGGCGGACATATCTACGAGCAGTACTTC.